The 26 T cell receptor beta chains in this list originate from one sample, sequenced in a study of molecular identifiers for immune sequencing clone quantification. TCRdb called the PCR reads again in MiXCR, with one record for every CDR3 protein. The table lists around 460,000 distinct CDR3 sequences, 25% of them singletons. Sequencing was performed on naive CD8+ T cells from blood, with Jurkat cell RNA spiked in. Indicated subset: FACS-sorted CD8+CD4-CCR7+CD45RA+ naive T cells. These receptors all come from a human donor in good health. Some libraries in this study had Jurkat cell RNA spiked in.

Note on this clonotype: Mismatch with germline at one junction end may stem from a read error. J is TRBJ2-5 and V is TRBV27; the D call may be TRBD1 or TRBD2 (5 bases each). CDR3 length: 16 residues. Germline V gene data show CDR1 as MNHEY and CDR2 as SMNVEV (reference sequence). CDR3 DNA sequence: TGTGCCAGCAGTTTGCAGGGAGTCTTTGCCCAAGAGCCCCAGTACTTC. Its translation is CASSLQGVFAQEPQYF.

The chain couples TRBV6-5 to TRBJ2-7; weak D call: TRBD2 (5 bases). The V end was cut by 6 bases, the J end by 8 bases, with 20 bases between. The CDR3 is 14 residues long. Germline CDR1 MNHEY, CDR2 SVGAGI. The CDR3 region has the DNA TGTGCCAGCAGCCCCCGGGGTTCTATCCGGAAGCAGTACTTC. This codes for CASSPRGSIRKQYF.

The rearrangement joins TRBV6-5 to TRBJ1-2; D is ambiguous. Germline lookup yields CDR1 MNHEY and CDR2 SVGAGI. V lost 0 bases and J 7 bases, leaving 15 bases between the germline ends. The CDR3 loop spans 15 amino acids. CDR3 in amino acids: CASSYSLEGICGYTF. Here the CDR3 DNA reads TGTGCCAGCAGTTACTCTCTAGAAGGGATCTGTGGCTACACCTTC.

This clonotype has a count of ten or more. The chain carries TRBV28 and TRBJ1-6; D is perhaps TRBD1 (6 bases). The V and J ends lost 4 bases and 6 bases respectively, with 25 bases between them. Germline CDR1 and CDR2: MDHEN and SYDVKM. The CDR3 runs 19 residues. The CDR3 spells CASSSGPGHPAAPNSPLHF. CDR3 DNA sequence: TGTGCCAGCAGTTCCGGCCCGGGACACCCCGCGGCGCCTAATTCACCCCTCCACTTT.

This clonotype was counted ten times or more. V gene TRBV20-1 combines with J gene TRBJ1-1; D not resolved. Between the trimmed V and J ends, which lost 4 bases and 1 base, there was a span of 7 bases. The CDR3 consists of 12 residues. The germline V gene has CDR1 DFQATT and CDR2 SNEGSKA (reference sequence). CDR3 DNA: TGCAGTGCTACTGGGGAGAACACTGAAGCTTTCTTT. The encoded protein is CSATGENTEAFF.

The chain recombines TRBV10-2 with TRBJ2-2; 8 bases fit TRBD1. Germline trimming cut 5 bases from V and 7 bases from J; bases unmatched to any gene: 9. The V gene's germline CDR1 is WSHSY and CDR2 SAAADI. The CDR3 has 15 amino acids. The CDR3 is CASSPGTGAGGELFF. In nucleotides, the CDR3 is TGCGCCAGCAGTCCCGGGACAGGCGCGGGCGGGGAGCTGTTTTTT.

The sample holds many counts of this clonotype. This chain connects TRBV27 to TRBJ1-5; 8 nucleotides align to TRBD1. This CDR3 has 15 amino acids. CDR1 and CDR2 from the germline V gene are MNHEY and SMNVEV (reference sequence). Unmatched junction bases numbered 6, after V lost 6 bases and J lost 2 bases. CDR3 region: CASRLGQGGNQPQHF. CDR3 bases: TGTGCCAGCAGGCTAGGACAGGGAGGCAATCAGCCCCAGCATTTT.

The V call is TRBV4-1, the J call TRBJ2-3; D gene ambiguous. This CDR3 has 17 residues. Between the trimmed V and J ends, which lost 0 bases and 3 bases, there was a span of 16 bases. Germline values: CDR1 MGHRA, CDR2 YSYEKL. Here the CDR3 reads CASSQDLGSPVTDTQYF. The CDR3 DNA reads TGCGCCAGCAGCCAAGATCTTGGTAGCCCGGTGACAGATACGCAGTATTTT.

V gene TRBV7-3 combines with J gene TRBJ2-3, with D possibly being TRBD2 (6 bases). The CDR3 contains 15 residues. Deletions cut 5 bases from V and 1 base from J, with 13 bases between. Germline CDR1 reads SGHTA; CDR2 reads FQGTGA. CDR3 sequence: CASSAGLAGTDTQYF. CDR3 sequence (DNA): TGTGCCAGCAGCGCGGGGTTAGCGGGCACAGATACGCAGTATTTT.

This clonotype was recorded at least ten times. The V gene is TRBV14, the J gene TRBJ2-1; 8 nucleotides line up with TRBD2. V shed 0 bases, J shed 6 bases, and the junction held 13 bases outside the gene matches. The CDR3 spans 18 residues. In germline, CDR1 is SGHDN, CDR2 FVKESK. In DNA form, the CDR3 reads TGTGCCAGCAGCCAAGATAGTTATTCGGGACTAGAGGGCAATGAGCAGTTCTTC. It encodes CASSQDSYSGLEGNEQFF.

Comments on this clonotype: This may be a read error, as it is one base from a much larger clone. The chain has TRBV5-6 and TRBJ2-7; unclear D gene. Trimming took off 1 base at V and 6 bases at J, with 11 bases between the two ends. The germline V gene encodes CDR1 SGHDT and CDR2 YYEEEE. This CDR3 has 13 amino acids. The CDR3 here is CASSLPSDCEQYF. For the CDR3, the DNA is TGTGCCAGCAGCTTGCCCTCCGACTGCGAGCAGTACTTC.

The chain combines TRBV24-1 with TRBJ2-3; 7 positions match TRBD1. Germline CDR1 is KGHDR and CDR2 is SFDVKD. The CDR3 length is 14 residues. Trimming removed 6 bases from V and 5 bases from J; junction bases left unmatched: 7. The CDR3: CATSPSGGIDTQYF. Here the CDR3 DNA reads TGTGCCACCAGTCCTTCAGGGGGTATAGATACGCAGTATTTT.

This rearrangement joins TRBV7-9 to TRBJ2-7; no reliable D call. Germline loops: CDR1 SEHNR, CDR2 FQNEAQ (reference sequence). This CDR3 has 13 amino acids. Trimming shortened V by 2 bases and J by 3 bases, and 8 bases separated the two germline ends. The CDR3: CASSLQQFYEQYF. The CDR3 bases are TGTGCCAGCAGCTTACAACAGTTCTACGAGCAGTACTTC.

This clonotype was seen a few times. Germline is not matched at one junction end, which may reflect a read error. CDR3 in amino acids: CASSRMEGSPLHF. The CDR3 DNA sequence: TGCGCCAGCAGCCGAATGGAGGGTTCACCCCTCCACTTT. This rearrangement joins TRBV7-9 to TRBJ1-6; no clear D. CDR1 and CDR2 from the germline V gene are SEHNR and FQNEAQ (reference sequence). There are 13 residues in the CDR3.

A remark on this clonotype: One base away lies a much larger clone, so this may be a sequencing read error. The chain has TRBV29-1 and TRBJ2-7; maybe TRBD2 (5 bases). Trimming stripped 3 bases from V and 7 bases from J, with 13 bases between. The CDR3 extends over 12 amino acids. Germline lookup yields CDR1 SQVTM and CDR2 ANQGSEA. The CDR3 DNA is TGCAGCGTTGAGGACTCGTCCGTGGAGCAGTACTTC. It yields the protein CSVEDSSVEQYF.

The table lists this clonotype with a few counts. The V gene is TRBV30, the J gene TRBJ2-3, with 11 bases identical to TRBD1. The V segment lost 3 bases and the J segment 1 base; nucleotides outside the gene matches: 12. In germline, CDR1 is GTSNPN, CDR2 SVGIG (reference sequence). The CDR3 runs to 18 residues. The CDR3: CAWRKGQGDPWGTDTQYF. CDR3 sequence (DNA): TGTGCCTGGAGAAAGGGACAGGGGGACCCTTGGGGCACAGATACGCAGTATTTT. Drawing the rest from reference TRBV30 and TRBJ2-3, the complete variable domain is SQTIHQWPATLVQPVGSPLSLECTVEGTSNPNLYWYRQAAGRGLQLLFYSVGIGQISSEVPQNLSASRPQDRQFILSSKKLLLSDSGFYLCAWRKGQGDPWGTDTQYFGPGTRLTVL.

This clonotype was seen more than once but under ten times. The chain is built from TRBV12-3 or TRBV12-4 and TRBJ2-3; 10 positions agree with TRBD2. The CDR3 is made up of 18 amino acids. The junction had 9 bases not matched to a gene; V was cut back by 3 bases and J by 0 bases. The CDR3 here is CASSFIAGGLPSTDTQYF. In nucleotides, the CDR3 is TGTGCCAGCAGTTTTATAGCGGGGGGTCTACCTAGCACAGATACGCAGTATTTT.

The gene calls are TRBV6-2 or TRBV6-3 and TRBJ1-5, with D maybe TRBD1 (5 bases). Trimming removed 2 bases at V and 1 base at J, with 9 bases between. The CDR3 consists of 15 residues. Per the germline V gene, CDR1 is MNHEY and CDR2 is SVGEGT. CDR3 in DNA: TGTGCCAGCAGTTACGGGGCGGTGAGCAATCAGCCCCAGCATTTT. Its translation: CASSYGAVSNQPQHF.

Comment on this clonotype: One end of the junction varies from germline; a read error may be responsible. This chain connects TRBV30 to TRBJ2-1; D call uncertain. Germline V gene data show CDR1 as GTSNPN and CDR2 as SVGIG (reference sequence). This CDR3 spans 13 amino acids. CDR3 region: CGWSRSTSPQQFF. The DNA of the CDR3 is TGTGGCTGGAGTAGATCTACAAGCCCTCAGCAGTTCTTC.

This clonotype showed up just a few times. CDR3 coding DNA: TGTGCCAGCACAGAGATGGGCACTGAAGCTTTCTTT. Translation: CASTEMGTEAFF. The V call is TRBV21-1, the J call TRBJ1-1. TRBV21-1 corresponds to a pseudogene. This CDR3 contains 12 residues.

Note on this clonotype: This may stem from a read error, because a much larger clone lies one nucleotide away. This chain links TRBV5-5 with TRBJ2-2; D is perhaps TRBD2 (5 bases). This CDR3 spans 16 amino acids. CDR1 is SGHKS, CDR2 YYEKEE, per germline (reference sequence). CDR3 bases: TGTGCCAGCAGCTTCCTCCGGACGGCGAACACCGGGGAGCTGGTTTTT. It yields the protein CASSFLRTANTGELVF.

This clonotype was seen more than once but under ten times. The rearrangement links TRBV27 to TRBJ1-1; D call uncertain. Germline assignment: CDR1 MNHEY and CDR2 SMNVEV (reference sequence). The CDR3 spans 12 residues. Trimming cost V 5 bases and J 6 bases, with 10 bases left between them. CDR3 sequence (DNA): TGTGCCAGCAGTCATCTGGGTTCTGAAGCTTTCTTT. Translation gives CASSHLGSEAFF.

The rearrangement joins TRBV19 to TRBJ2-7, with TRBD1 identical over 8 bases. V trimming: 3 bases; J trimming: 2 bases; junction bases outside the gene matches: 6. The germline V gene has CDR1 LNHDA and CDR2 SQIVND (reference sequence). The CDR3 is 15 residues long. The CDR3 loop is CASSIFDRGPYEQYF. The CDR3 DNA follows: TGTGCCAGTAGTATTTTTGACAGGGGACCCTACGAGCAGTACTTC.

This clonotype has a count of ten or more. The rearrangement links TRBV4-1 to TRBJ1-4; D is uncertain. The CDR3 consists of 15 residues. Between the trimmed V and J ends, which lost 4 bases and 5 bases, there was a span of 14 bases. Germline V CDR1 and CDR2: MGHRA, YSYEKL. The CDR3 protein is CASSPSISLNEKLFF. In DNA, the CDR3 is TGCGCCAGCAGCCCTTCAATCTCCCTAAATGAAAAACTGTTTTTT.

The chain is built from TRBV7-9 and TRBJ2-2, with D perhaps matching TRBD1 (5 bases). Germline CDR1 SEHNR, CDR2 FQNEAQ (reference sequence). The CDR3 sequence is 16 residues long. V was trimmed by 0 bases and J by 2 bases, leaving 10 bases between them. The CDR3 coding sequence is TGTGCCAGCAGCTTAGCGCTGGGGCGTAACACCGGGGAGCTGTTTTTT. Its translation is CASSLALGRNTGELFF.

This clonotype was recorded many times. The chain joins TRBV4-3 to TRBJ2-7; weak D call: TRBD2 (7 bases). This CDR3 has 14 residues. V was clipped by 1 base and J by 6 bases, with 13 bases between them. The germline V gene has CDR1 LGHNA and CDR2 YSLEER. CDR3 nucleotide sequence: TGCGCCAGCAGCCAAGGTTACGGGGGGCTCGAGCAGTACTTC. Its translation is CASSQGYGGLEQYF.